This T cell receptor beta chain emerged from a study of shared clonotypes between healthy human individuals. Looking at the study overall: Used for every donor were three CD4 naive, three CD4 memory, two CD8 naive and one CD8 memory plate. Overall study results and limits: How much donors shared clonotypes was expected to be affected by sequencing depth. Collection of samples was limited to blood; tissue repertoires likely differ.

Trimming took off 0 bases at V and 0 bases at J, with 3 bases between the two ends. The CDR3 spans 14 residues. Profiled with immunoSEQ multiplex PCR; TCRdb holds only in-frame clones, not every one. The top ten hold more than 1.5% of the sample, which has 550,000 to 850,000 clones, about two thirds seen once. Of note for this clone: Its antigen is currently unknown.

The sequenced sample consisted of memory CD4+ T cells sorted from blood. Stated subset: CD45RA-negative fraction. V gene TRBV5-7 combines with J gene TRBJ1-4; D uncertain. TRBV5-7 is annotated as an ORF whose role is uncertain. This sequence originates from a woman aged 30 to 39 in good health. The CDR3 sequence: CASSLVTTNEKLFF. The CDR3 region has the DNA TGTGCCAGCAGCTTGGTGACAACTAATGAAAAACTGTTTTTT.